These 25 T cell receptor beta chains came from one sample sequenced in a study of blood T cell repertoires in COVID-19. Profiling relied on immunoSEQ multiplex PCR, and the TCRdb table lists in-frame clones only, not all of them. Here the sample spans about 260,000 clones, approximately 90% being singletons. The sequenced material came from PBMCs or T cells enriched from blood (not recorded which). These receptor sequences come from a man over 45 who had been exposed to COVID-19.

Written as DNA, the CDR3 is TGTGCCAGCAGCCCACCAGGGCTAAGCACAGATACGCAGTATTTT. It yields the protein CASSPPGLSTDTQYF. The J gene is TRBJ2-3, the V gene TRBV7-9, with TRBD1 as a possible D gene (5 bases). CDR1 is SEHNR, CDR2 FQNEAQ, per germline (reference sequence). V was trimmed by 5 bases and J by 0 bases, leaving 12 bases between them. The CDR3 loop spans 15 amino acids.

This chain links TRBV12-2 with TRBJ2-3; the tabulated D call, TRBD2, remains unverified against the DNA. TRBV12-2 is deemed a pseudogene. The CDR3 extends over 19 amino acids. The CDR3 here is CASRLPGLAGYEGTDTQYF. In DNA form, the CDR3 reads TGTGCAAGTCGCTTACCGGGACTAGCGGGTTACGAAGGCACAGATACGCAGTATTTT.

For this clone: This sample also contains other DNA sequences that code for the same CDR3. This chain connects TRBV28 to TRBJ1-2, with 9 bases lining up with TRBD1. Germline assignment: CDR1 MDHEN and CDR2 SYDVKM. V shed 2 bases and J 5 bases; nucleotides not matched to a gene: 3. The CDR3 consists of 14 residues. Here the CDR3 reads CASSLGGQGYGYTF. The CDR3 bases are TGTGCCAGCAGTTTAGGAGGACAGGGGTATGGCTACACCTTC.

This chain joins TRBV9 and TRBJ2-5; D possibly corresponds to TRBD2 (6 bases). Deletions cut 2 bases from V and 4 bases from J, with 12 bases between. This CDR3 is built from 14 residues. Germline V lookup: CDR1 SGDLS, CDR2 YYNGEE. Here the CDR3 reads CASSVGGVVETQYF. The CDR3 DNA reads TGTGCCAGCAGCGTCGGCGGGGTTGTAGAGACCCAGTACTTC.

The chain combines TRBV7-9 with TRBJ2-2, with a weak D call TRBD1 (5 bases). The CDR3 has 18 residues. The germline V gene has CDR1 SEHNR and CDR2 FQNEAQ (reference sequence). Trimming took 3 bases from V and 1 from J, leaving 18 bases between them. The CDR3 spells CASSFILWTGQNTGELFF. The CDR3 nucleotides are TGTGCCAGCAGCTTTATTTTGTGGACCGGACAGAACACCGGGGAGCTGTTTTTT.

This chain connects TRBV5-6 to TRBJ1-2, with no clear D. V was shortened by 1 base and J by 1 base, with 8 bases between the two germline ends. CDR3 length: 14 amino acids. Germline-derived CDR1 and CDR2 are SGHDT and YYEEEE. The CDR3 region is CASSLKPYNYGYTF. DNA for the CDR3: TGTGCCAGCAGCTTGAAACCCTATAACTATGGCTACACCTTC.

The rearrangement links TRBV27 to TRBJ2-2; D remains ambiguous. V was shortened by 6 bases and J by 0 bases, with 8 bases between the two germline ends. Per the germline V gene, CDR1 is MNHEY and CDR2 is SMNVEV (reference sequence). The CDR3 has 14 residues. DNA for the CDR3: TGTGCCAGCAGCTTTTATACGAACACCGGGGAGCTGTTTTTT. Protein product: CASSFYTNTGELFF.

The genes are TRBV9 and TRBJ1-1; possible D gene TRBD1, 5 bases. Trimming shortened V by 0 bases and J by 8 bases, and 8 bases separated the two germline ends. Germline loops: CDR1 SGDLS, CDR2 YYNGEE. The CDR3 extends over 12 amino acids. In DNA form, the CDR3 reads TGTGCCAGCAGCGTAGCTTCAGGGGAAGCTTTCTTT. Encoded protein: CASSVASGEAFF.

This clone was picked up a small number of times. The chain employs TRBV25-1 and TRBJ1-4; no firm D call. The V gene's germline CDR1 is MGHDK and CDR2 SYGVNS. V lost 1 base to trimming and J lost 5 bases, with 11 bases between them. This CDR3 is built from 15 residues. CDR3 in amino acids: CASSESLGGNEKLFF. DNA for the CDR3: TGTGCCAGCAGTGAATCTCTGGGAGGCAATGAAAAACTGTTTTTT. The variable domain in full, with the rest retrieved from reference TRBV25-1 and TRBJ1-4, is EADIYQTPRYLVIGTGKKITLECSQTMGHDKMYWYQQDPGMELHLIHYSYGVNSTEKGDLSSESTVSRIRTEHFPLTLESARPSHTSQYLCASSESLGGNEKLFFGSGTQLSVL.

Here the CDR3 DNA reads TGCGCCAGCAGCTTGGCCGGGACAGAGAACACTGAAGCTTTCTTT. Translated, it gives CASSLAGTENTEAFF. The rearrangement uses TRBV5-1 and TRBJ1-1; 7 bases line up with TRBD1. This CDR3 has 15 residues. The V and J ends lost 0 bases and 1 base, in that order; junction bases with no gene match: 3. Germline V CDR1 and CDR2: SGHRS, YFSETQ. The variable domain in full, completed from reference TRBV5-1 and TRBJ1-1, reads KAGVTQTPRYLIKTRGQQVTLSCSPISGHRSVSWYQQTPGQGLQFLFEYFSETQRNKGNFPGRFSGRQFSNSRSEMNVSTLELGDSALYLCASSLAGTENTEAFFGQGTRLTVV.

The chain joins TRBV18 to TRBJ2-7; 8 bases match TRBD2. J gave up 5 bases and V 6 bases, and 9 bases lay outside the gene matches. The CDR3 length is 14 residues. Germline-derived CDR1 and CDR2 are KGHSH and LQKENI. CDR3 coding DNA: TGTGCCAGCTCTGCCCCGGGACTAGTCCACGAGCAGTACTTC. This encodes CASSAPGLVHEQYF.

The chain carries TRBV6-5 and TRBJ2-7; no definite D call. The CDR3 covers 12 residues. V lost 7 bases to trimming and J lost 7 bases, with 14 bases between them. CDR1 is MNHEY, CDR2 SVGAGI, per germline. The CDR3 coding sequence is TGTGCCAGCAATGCTGACGCGCGGGAGCAGTACGTC. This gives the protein CASNADAREQYV.

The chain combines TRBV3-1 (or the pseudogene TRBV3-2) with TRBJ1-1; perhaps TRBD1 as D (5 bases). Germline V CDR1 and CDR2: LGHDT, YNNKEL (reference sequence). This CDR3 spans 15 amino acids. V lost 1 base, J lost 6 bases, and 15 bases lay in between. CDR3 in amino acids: CASSQVTGVFAEAFF. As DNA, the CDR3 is TGTGCCAGCAGCCAAGTAACGGGGGTGTTCGCTGAAGCTTTCTTT.

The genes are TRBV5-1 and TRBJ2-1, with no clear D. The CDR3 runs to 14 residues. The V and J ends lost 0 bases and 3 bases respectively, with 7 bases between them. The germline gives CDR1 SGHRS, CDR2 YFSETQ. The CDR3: CASSLVSGYNEQFF. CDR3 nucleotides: TGCGCCAGCAGCTTGGTGTCCGGCTACAATGAGCAGTTCTTC. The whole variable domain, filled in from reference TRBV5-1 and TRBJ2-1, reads KAGVTQTPRYLIKTRGQQVTLSCSPISGHRSVSWYQQTPGQGLQFLFEYFSETQRNKGNFPGRFSGRQFSNSRSEMNVSTLELGDSALYLCASSLVSGYNEQFFGPGTRLTVL.

Here the CDR3 DNA reads TGTGCCAGCGGCTTCGAAGGCCGGGGTGGCTACACCTTC. It encodes CASGFEGRGGYTF. This chain uses TRBV28 with TRBJ1-2; D is uncertain. The CDR3 sequence is 13 residues long. Germline CDR1 is MDHEN and CDR2 is SYDVKM. Trimming took off 8 bases at V and 7 bases at J, with 17 bases between the two ends.

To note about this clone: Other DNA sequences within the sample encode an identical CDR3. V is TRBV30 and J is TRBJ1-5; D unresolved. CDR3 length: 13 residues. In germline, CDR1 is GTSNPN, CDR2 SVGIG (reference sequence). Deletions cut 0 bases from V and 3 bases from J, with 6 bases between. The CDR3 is CAWSVRDNQPQHF. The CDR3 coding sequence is TGTGCCTGGAGTGTCCGGGACAATCAGCCCCAGCATTTT.

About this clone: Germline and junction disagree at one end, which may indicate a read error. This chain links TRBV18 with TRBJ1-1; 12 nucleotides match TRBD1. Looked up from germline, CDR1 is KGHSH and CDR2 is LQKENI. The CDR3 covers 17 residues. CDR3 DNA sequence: TGTGCCAGCTCCCCACTACGGGACAGGGGGCTGTTATCTGAAGCTTTCTTT. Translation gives CASSPLRDRGLLSEAFF. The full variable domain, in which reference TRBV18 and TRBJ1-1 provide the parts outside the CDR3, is NAGVMQNPRHLVRRRGQEARLRCSPMKGHSHVYWYRQLPEEGLKFMVYLQKENIIDESGMPKERFSAEFPKEGPSILRIQQVVRGDSAAYFCASSPLRDRGLLSEAFFGQGTRLTVV.

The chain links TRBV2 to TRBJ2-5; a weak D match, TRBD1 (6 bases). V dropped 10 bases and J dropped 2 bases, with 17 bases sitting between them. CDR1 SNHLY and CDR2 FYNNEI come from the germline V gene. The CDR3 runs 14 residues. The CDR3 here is CANQGTRSQETQYF. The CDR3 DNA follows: TGTGCCAACCAGGGGACCCGGAGTCAAGAGACCCAGTACTTC.

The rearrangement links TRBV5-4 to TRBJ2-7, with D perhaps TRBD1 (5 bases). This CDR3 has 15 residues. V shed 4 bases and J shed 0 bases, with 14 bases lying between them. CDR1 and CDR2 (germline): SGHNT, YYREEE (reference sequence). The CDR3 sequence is CASSPPAGHSYEQYF. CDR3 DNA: TGTGCCAGCAGCCCCCCGGCAGGACACTCCTACGAGCAGTACTTC.

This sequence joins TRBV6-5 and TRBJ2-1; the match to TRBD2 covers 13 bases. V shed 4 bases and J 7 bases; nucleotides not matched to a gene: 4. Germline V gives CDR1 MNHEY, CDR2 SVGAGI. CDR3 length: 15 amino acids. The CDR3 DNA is TGTGCCAGCAGTTCTCCGGGACTAGCGGGAAATGAGCAGTTCTTC. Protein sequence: CASSSPGLAGNEQFF.

The CDR3 loop is CASSRTSAGPRELFF. The CDR3, as DNA: TGCGCCAGCAGCCGAACCTCAGCGGGGCCCCGGGAGCTGTTTTTT. The chain recombines TRBV5-1 with TRBJ2-2, with 7 bases aligning to TRBD2. The CDR3 is made up of 15 amino acids. The trim removed 4 bases at V and 9 bases at J, leaving 12 bases unmatched. Germline values: CDR1 SGHRS, CDR2 YFSETQ. Together with reference TRBV5-1 and TRBJ2-2, the CDR3 gives the full variable domain: KAGVTQTPRYLIKTRGQQVTLSCSPISGHRSVSWYQQTPGQGLQFLFEYFSETQRNKGNFPGRFSGRQFSNSRSEMNVSTLELGDSALYLCASSRTSAGPRELFFGEGSRLTVL.

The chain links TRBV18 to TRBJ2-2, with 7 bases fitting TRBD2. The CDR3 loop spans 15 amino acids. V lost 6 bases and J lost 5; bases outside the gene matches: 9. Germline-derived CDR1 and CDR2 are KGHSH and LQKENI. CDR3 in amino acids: CASSSQAGWTGELFF. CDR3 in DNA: TGTGCCAGCTCCTCCCAAGCGGGATGGACCGGGGAGCTGTTTTTT.

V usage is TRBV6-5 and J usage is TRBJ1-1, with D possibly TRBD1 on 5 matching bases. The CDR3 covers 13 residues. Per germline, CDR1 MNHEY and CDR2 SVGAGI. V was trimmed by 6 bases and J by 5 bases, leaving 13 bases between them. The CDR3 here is CASRDAGVTEAFF. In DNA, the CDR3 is TGTGCCAGCAGGGATGCGGGGGTTACTGAAGCTTTCTTT.

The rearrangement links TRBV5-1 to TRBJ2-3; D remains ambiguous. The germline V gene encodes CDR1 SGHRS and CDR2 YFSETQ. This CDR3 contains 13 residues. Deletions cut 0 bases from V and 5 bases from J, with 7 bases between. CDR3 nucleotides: TGCGCCAGCAGCTTGGCCGGTGAAGATACGCAGTATTTT. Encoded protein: CASSLAGEDTQYF. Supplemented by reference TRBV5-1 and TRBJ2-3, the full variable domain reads KAGVTQTPRYLIKTRGQQVTLSCSPISGHRSVSWYQQTPGQGLQFLFEYFSETQRNKGNFPGRFSGRQFSNSRSEMNVSTLELGDSALYLCASSLAGEDTQYFGPGTRLTVL.

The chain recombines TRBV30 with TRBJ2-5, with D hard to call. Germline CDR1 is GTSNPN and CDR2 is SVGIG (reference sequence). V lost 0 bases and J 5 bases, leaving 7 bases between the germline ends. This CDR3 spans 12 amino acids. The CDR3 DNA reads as TGTGCCTGGAGTGTACTTCGGGAGACCCAGTACTTC. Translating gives CAWSVLRETQYF.